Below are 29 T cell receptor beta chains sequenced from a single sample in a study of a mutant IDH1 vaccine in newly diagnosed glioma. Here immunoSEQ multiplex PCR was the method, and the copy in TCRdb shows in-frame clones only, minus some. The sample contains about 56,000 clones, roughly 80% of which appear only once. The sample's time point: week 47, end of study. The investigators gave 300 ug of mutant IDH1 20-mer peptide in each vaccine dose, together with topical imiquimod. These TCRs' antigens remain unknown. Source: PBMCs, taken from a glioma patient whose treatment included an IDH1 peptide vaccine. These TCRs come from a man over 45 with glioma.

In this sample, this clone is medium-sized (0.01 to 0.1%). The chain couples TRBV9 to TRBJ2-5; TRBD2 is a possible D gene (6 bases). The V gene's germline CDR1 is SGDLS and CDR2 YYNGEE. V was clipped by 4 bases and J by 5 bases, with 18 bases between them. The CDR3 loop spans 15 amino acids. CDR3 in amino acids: CASSPRDLNGETQYF. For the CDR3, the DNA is TGTGCCAGCAGCCCCCGGGACTTGAACGGGGAGACCCAGTACTTC.

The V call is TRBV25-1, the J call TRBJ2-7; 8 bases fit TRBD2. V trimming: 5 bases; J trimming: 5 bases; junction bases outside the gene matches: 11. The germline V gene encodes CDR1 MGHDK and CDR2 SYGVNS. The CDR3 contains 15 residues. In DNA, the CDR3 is TGTGCCAGCAGTCCGTCCGCCGGGACTAGAAACGAGCAGTACTTC. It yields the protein CASSPSAGTRNEQYF.

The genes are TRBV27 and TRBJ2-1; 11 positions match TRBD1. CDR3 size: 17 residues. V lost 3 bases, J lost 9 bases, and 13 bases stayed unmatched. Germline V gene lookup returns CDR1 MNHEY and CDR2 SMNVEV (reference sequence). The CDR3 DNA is TGTGCCAGCAGTTTGCCGCAAGGACAGGGGGCGCGGGGTGAGCAGTTCTTC. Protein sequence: CASSLPQGQGARGEQFF.

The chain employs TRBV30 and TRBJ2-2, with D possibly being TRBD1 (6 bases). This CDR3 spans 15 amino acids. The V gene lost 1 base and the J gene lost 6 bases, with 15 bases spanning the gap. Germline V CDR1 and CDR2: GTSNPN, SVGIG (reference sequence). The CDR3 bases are TGTGCCTGGAGTGCACAGGGATTTCGCGCCGGGGAGCTGTTTTTT. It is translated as CAWSAQGFRAGELFF.

The CDR3 coding sequence is TGTGCCAGCAGTTTACGCCATTTCCAGCCCCAGCATTTT. Its translation: CASSLRHFQPQHF. The chain uses TRBV27 and TRBJ1-5; D is unresolved. Germline values: CDR1 MNHEY, CDR2 SMNVEV (reference sequence). The CDR3 is 13 residues long. The V end was cut by 2 bases, the J end by 7 bases, with 9 bases between.

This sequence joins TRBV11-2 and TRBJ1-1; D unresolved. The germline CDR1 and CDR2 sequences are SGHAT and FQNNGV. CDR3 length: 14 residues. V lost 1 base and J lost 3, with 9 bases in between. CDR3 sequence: CASSLGPAYTEAFF. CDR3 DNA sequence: TGTGCCAGCAGCTTAGGGCCAGCCTACACTGAAGCTTTCTTT.

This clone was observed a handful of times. The DNA of the CDR3 is TGTGCCAGCACCAGGGAAGACCAGCCCCAGCATTTT. It codes for CASTREDQPQHF. This chain connects TRBV2 to TRBJ1-5; tentative D call: TRBD1 (5 bases). CDR3 size: 12 residues. Per the germline V gene, CDR1 is SNHLY and CDR2 is FYNNEI. V lost 7 bases and J lost 7, with 11 bases in between.

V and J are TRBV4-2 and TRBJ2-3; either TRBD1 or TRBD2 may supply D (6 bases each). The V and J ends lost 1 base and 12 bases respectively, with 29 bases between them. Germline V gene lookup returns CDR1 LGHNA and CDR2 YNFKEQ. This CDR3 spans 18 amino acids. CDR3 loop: CASSQVGSRANGQGTQYF. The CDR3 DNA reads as TGTGCCAGCAGCCAAGTGGGGTCCCGAGCTAATGGGCAGGGGACTCAGTATTTT.

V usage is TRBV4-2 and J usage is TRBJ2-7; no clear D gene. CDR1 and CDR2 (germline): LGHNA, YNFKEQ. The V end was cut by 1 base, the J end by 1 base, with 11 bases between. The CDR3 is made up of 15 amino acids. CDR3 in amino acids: CASSQAETESYEQYF. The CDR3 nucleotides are TGTGCCAGCAGCCAAGCAGAGACGGAATCCTACGAGCAGTACTTC.

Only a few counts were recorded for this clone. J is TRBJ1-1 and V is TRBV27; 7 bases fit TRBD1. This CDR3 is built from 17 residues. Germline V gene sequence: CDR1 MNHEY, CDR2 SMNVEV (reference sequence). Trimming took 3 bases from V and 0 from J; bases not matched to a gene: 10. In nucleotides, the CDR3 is TGTGCCAGCAGTTTGACAGGGCGGAGTATGGTGAACACTGAAGCTTTCTTT. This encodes CASSLTGRSMVNTEAFF.

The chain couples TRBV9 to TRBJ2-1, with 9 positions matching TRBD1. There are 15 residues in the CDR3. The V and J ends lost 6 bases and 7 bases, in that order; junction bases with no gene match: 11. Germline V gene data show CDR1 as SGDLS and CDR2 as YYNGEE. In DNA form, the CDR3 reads TGTGCCAGCACCCAAACAGGGGGCTATGGTAATGAGCAGTTCTTC. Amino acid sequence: CASTQTGGYGNEQFF.

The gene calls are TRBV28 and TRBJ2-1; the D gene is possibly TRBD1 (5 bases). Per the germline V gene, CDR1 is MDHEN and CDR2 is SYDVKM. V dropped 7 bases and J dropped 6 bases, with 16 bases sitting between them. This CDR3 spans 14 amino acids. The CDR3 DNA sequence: TGTGCCAGCACGCCCCAGGGATCGATCAATGAGCAGTTCTTC. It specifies CASTPQGSINEQFF.

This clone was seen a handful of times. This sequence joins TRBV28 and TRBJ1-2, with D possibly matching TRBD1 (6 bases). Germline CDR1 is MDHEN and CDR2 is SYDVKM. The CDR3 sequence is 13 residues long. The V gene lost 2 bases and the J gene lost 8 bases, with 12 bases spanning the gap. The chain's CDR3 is CASSLEQGRGYTF. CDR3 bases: TGTGCCAGCAGTTTAGAACAGGGCCGCGGCTACACCTTC.

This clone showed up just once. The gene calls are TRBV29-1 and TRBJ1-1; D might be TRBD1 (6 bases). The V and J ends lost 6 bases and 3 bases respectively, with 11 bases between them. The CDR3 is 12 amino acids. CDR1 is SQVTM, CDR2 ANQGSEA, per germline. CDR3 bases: TGCAGCGTCCAGGAGGGGGACACTGAAGCTTTCTTT. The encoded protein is CSVQEGDTEAFF.

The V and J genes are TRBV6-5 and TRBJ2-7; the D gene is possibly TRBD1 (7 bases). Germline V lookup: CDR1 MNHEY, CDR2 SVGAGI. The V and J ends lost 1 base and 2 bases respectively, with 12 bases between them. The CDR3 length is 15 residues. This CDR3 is CASSYWAGGTYEQYF. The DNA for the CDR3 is TGTGCCAGCAGTTACTGGGCAGGGGGGACCTACGAGCAGTACTTC.

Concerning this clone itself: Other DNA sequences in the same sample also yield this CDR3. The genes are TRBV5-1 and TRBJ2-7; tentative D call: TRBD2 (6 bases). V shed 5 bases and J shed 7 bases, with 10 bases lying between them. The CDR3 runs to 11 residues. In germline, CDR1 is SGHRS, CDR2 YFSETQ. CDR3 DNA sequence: TGCGCCAGCAGTCTGGAGGGGGAGCAGTACTTC. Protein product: CASSLEGEQYF.

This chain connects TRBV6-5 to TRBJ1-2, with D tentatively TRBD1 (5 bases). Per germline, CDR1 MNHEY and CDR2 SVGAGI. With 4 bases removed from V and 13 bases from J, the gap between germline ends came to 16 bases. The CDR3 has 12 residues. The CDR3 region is CASSSPPKGVTF. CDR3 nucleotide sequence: TGTGCCAGCAGTTCCCCCCCAAAAGGGGTCACCTTC.

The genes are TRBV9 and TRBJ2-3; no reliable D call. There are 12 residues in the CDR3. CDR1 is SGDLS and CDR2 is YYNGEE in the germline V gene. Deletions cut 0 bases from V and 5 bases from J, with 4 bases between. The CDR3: CASSVEVDTQYF. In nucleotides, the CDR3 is TGTGCCAGCAGCGTAGAGGTAGATACGCAGTATTTT.

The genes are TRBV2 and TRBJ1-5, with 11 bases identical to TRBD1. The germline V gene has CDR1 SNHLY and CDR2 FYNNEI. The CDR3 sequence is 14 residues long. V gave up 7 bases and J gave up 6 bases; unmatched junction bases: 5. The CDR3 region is CASTGTGGSQPQHF. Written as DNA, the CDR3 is TGTGCCAGCACGGGGACAGGGGGTTCTCAGCCCCAGCATTTT.

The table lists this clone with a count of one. The CDR3 sequence: CASSQDPQRKRGGDTGELFF. The CDR3 bases are TGTGCCAGCAGCCAAGATCCCCAACGGAAGCGGGGGGGCGACACCGGGGAGCTGTTTTTT. The chain employs TRBV14 and TRBJ2-2; 10 bases fit TRBD2. The CDR3 contains 20 residues. Germline CDR1 and CDR2: SGHDN and FVKESK. Unmatched junction bases numbered 13, after V lost 0 bases and J lost 3 bases.

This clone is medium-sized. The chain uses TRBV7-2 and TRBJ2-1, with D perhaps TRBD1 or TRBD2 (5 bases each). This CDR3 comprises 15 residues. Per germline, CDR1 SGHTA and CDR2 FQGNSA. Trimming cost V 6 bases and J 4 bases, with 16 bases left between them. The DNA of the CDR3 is TGTGCCAGCAGTTCCCCGGGACGGAGATACAATGAGCAGTTCTTC. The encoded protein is CASSSPGRRYNEQFF.

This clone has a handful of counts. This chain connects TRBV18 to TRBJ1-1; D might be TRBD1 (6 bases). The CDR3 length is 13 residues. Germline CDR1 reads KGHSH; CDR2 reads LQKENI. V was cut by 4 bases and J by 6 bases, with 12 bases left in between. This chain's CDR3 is CASSLGGRAEAFF. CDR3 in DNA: TGTGCCAGCTCACTAGGGGGTAGGGCTGAAGCTTTCTTT.

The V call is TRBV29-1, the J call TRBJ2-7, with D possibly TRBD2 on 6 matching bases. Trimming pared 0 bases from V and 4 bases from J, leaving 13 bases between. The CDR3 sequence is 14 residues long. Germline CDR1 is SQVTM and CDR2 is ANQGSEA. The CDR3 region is CSVEEVGAGYEQYF. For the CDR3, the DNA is TGCAGCGTTGAAGAGGTGGGTGCGGGGTACGAGCAGTACTTC.

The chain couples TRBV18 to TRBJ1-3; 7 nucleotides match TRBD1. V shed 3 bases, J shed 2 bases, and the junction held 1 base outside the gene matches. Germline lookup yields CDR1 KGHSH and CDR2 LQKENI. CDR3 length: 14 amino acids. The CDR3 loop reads CASSPGQAGNTIYF. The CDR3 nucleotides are TGTGCCAGCTCACCCGGACAGGCTGGAAACACCATATATTTT.

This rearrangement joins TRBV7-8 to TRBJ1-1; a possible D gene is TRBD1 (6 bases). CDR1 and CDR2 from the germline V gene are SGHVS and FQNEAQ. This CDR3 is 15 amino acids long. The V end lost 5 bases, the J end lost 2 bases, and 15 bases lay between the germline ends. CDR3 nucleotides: TGTGCCAGCAGCCCACCCGGACAGATAAACACTGAAGCTTTCTTT. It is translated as CASSPPGQINTEAFF. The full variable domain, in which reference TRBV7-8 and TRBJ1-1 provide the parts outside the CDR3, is GAGVSQSPRYKVAKRGQDVALRCDPISGHVSLFWYQQALGQGPEFLTYFQNEAQLDKSGLPSDRFFAERPEGSVSTLKIQRTQQEDSAVYLCASSPPGQINTEAFFGQGTRLTVV.

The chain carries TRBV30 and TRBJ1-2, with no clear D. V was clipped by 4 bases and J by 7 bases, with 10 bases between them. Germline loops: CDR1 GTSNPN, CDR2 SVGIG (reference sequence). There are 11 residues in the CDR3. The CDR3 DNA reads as TGTGCCTGGATAACCAACCGTGGCTACACCTTC. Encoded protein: CAWITNRGYTF.

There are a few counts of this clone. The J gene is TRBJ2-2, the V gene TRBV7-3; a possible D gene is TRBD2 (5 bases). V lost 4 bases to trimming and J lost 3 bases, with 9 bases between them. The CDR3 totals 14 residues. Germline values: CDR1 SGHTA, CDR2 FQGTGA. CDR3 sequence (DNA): TGTGCCAGCAGCTCGGGGAGAGACACCGGGGAGCTGTTTTTT. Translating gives CASSSGRDTGELFF.

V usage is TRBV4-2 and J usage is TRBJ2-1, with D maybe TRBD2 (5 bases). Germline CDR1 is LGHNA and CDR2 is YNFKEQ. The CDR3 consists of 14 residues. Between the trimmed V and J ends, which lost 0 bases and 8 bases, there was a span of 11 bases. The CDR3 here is CASSQDWGVDEQFF. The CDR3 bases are TGTGCCAGCAGCCAAGATTGGGGAGTGGATGAGCAGTTCTTC.

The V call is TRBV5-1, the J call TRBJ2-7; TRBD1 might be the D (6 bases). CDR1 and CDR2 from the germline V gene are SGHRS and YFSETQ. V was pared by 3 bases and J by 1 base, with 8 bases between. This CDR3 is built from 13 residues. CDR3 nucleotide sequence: TGCGCCAGCAGCTCGACAGGTTCCTACGAGCAGTACTTC. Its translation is CASSSTGSYEQYF.